The 28 T cell receptor beta chains below all came from one sample that was sequenced in a study of spatial heterogeneity in lung cancer. Each CDR3 protein gets one entry after TCRdb re-called the 5' RACE reads with MiXCR. The table lists around 10,000 distinct CDR3 sequences, roughly 20% of them singletons, with roughly 44% in the top ten. As for time point: blood at routine non-recurrence follow-up after resection. The sequenced sample was PBMCs, obtained at follow-up. These receptor sequences come from a male donor with early-stage non-small cell lung cancer.

The chain links TRBV7-9 to TRBJ1-4; D is ambiguous. The CDR3 is 12 residues long. V was trimmed by 5 bases and J by 8 bases, leaving 9 bases between them. Looked up from germline, CDR1 is SEHNR and CDR2 is FQNEAQ (reference sequence). Written as DNA, the CDR3 is TGTGCCAGCAGCGGACCAATCGAAAAACTGTTTTTT. Its protein is CASSGPIEKLFF.

This clonotype is medium-sized by share. The CDR3 region is CASSARGQGYQETQYF. The DNA for the CDR3 is TGCGCCAGCAGCGCAAGAGGACAGGGGTACCAAGAGACCCAGTACTTC. This sequence joins TRBV5-1 and TRBJ2-5; 9 nucleotides match TRBD1. The CDR3 totals 16 residues. Trimming took 4 bases from V and 0 from J; bases not matched to a gene: 7. Germline loops: CDR1 SGHRS, CDR2 YFSETQ.

This clonotype was counted ten times or more. This chain joins TRBV7-9 and TRBJ2-3; TRBD1 matches 8 bases. V trimming: 5 bases; J trimming: 8 bases; junction bases outside the gene matches: 9. Germline CDR1 is SEHNR and CDR2 is FQNEAQ (reference sequence). CDR3 length equals 14 residues. The CDR3 DNA follows: TGTGCCAGCAGCAACCCCAGGGGGCCTACTACGCAGTATTTT. It yields the protein CASSNPRGPTTQYF.

The chain combines TRBV10-3 with TRBJ1-5; TRBD1 aligns across 7 bases. Unmatched junction bases numbered 4, after V lost 6 bases and J lost 5 bases. CDR3 length: 13 amino acids. Per germline, CDR1 ENHRY and CDR2 SYGVKD. The CDR3 is CAISGTADQPQHF. DNA of the CDR3: TGTGCCATCAGCGGGACAGCGGATCAGCCCCAGCATTTT.

This clonotype was observed a few times. The chain couples TRBV6-5 to TRBJ2-1, with D possibly being TRBD2 (6 bases). The ends were cut back, 6 bases at V and 4 bases at J, with 16 bases in the middle. The germline CDR1 and CDR2 sequences are MNHEY and SVGAGI. The CDR3 has 15 residues. CDR3 in DNA: TGTGCCAGCAGCCCCGGGGGAGGAAGGTACAATGAGCAGTTCTTC. It encodes CASSPGGGRYNEQFF.

In this sample, this clonotype turned up a few times. This sequence joins TRBV6-1 and TRBJ1-5; TRBD1 matches at 7 bases. CDR1 and CDR2 (germline): MNHNS, SASEGT. The ends lost 8 bases at V and 6 bases at J; junction bases unmatched: 7. This CDR3 comprises 13 residues. DNA for the CDR3: TGTGCCAGCGGGGACAGTCTCTTTCAGCCCCAGCATTTT. Residues: CASGDSLFQPQHF.

V is TRBV10-3 and J is TRBJ2-1, with unresolved D. The germline V gene encodes CDR1 ENHRY and CDR2 SYGVKD. This CDR3 has 12 amino acids. V was trimmed by 6 bases and J by 10 bases, leaving 13 bases between them. The DNA for the CDR3 is TGTGCCATCAGCCATAACTTACTCGAGCAGTTCTTC. Translating gives CAISHNLLEQFF.

The CDR3 coding sequence is TGTGCCGCCTGGGGGCGGTCCGGGGAGCTGTTTTTT. Protein: CAAWGRSGELFF. The chain has TRBV27 and TRBJ2-2; D is possibly TRBD1 (6 bases). The V gene's germline CDR1 is MNHEY and CDR2 SMNVEV (reference sequence). The CDR3 has 12 residues. The V end was cut by 11 bases, the J end by 6 bases, with 13 bases between.

This clonotype was recorded many times. V usage is TRBV9 and J usage is TRBJ2-2, with D perhaps TRBD1 (6 bases). The CDR3 length is 13 residues. The V gene's germline CDR1 is SGDLS and CDR2 YYNGEE. The V end lost 4 bases, the J end lost 6 bases, and 10 bases lay between the germline ends. CDR3 DNA: TGTGCCAGCAGCCCACAGGGCCCCGGGGAGCTGTTTTTT. Its translation: CASSPQGPGELFF.

This CDR3 reads CASSPSGGRSYEQYF. The DNA of the CDR3 is TGCGCCAGCAGCCCGTCGGGGGGCCGCTCCTACGAGCAGTACTTC. The chain uses TRBV5-1 and TRBJ2-7, with a tentative D call TRBD2 (7 bases). CDR3 length: 15 amino acids. CDR1 is SGHRS, CDR2 YFSETQ, per germline. The V end lost 4 bases, the J end lost 0 bases, and 14 bases lay between the germline ends.

This clonotype has only a few counts. V usage is TRBV28 and J usage is TRBJ2-7; 8 positions agree with TRBD1. There are 13 residues in the CDR3. The V segment lost 6 bases and the J segment 6 bases; nucleotides outside the gene matches: 7. In germline, CDR1 is MDHEN, CDR2 SYDVKM. The CDR3: CASSLGQGREQYF. CDR3 sequence (DNA): TGTGCCAGCAGCCTTGGACAGGGCCGCGAGCAGTACTTC. Combining the CDR3 with reference TRBV28 and TRBJ2-7 gives the whole variable domain DVKVTQSSRYLVKRTGEKVFLECVQDMDHENMFWYRQDPGLGLRLIYFSYDVKMKEKGDIPEGYSVSREKKERFSLILESASTNQTSMYLCASSLGQGREQYFGPGTRLTVT.

V and J are TRBV7-2 and TRBJ1-5; D not resolved. This CDR3 has 13 residues. Trimming stripped 5 bases from V and 6 bases from J, with 11 bases between. Per the germline V gene, CDR1 is SGHTA and CDR2 is FQGNSA. In DNA form, the CDR3 reads TGTGCCAGCAGCGTGACCCCGGTTCAGCCCCAGCATTTT. Amino acids: CASSVTPVQPQHF.

This clonotype was counted only a few times. The chain links TRBV2 to TRBJ2-5; 9 nucleotides line up with TRBD2. CDR1 is SNHLY and CDR2 is FYNNEI in the germline V gene. CDR3 length: 13 residues. Trimming removed 7 bases from V and 4 bases from J; junction bases left unmatched: 4. For the CDR3, the DNA is TGTGCCAGCAAGAAGACTAGCGGAGAGACCCAGTACTTC. This encodes CASKKTSGETQYF.

The V and J genes are TRBV7-9 and TRBJ2-5; the D call may be TRBD1 or TRBD2 (6 bases each). Germline CDR1 reads SEHNR; CDR2 reads FQNEAQ (reference sequence). V lost 1 base and J 0 bases, leaving 15 bases between the germline ends. This CDR3 comprises 17 residues. The CDR3 DNA is TGTGCCAGCAGCTTAGGGGGGGCGGACCTGTACCAAGAGACCCAGTACTTC. Its protein product is CASSLGGADLYQETQYF.

J is TRBJ1-4 and V is TRBV12-3 or TRBV12-4, with TRBD1 identical over 8 bases. This CDR3 comprises 14 residues. The V gene end was trimmed by 3 bases and the J gene end by 5 bases; junction bases not matched to a gene: 2. CDR3 sequence reads: CASSFNRGNEKLFF. CDR3 nucleotides: TGTGCCAGCAGTTTTAACAGGGGGAATGAAAAACTGTTTTTT.

This clonotype was observed many times. The chain has TRBV9 and TRBJ1-4; D ambiguous. The V gene's germline CDR1 is SGDLS and CDR2 YYNGEE. Deletions cut 0 bases from V and 12 bases from J, with 12 bases between. The CDR3 has 13 residues. The CDR3 loop reads CASSVDPGGELFF. The CDR3 region has the DNA TGTGCCAGCAGCGTAGACCCCGGAGGTGAACTGTTTTTT.

This clonotype was seen ten or more times. The V and J genes are TRBV7-2 and TRBJ2-7, with 9 bases fitting TRBD1. The germline V gene has CDR1 SGHTA and CDR2 FQGNSA. The V and J ends lost 2 bases and 5 bases, in that order; junction bases with no gene match: 10. CDR3 length equals 16 residues. The CDR3 nucleotides read TGTGCCAGCAGCTTAAGACCGGGACAGGGAAGGAACGAGCAGTACTTC. Amino acids: CASSLRPGQGRNEQYF.

This clonotype came up many times. The chain joins TRBV7-9 to TRBJ2-3; D ambiguous. CDR3 length: 12 amino acids. The germline CDR1 and CDR2 sequences are SEHNR and FQNEAQ (reference sequence). V lost 2 bases to trimming and J lost 4 bases, with 4 bases between them. CDR3: CASSLPADTQYF. CDR3 in DNA: TGTGCCAGCAGCTTACCTGCAGATACGCAGTATTTT.

This clonotype was counted only a few times. The rearrangement joins TRBV20-1 to TRBJ2-7; 11 nucleotides line up with TRBD2. The CDR3 contains 14 residues. The V and J ends lost 8 bases and 1 base, in that order; junction bases with no gene match: 7. Germline V gene lookup returns CDR1 DFQATT and CDR2 SNEGSKA (reference sequence). The CDR3 nucleotides read TGCAGTTGCTTTAGCGGGGGGGAATCCTACGAGCAGTACTTC. It translates to CSCFSGGESYEQYF.

This clonotype ranks as medium-sized. The chain recombines TRBV11-2 with TRBJ2-1; TRBD1 might be the D (6 bases). This CDR3 comprises 17 residues. Per germline, CDR1 SGHAT and CDR2 FQNNGV. Between the trimmed V and J ends, which lost 7 bases and 0 bases, there was a span of 19 bases. CDR3 residues: CASIPLGARGSYNEQFF. The CDR3 DNA is TGTGCCAGCATCCCACTGGGGGCGCGCGGCTCCTACAATGAGCAGTTCTTC.

This clonotype was counted only a few times. The chain uses TRBV5-1 and TRBJ2-5; possible D gene TRBD1, 5 bases. V lost 0 bases, J lost 1 base, and 7 bases lay in between. The CDR3 spans 14 residues. Germline V gene data show CDR1 as SGHRS and CDR2 as YFSETQ. The CDR3 reads CASSLAGFQETQYF. The CDR3, as DNA: TGCGCCAGCAGCTTGGCAGGGTTCCAAGAGACCCAGTACTTC.

In this sample, this clonotype turned up many times. This sequence joins TRBV9 and TRBJ2-2; TRBD1 aligns across 8 bases. V lost 0 bases, J lost 2 bases, and 6 bases stayed unmatched. Germline V gene sequence: CDR1 SGDLS, CDR2 YYNGEE. The CDR3 has 17 residues. CDR3 DNA: TGTGCCAGCAGCGTAGATTCAGGGGGCATTAACACCGGGGAGCTGTTTTTT. Encoded protein: CASSVDSGGINTGELFF.

By share, this clonotype ranks as medium-sized. As DNA, the CDR3 is TGTGCCAGCAGTCCCGGGAACTATGGCTACACCTTC. Translating gives CASSPGNYGYTF. V usage is TRBV12-3 or TRBV12-4 and J usage is TRBJ1-2; D is unresolved. V lost 5 bases and J lost 2, with 6 bases in between. There are 12 residues in the CDR3.

This clonotype has at least ten counts. The V gene is TRBV2, the J gene TRBJ1-5; no firm D call. Germline assignment: CDR1 SNHLY and CDR2 FYNNEI. V was cut by 5 bases and J by 5 bases, with 10 bases left in between. The CDR3 loop spans 13 amino acids. The chain's CDR3 is CASSSLRDQPQHF. The CDR3 DNA sequence: TGTGCCAGCAGTTCCCTAAGGGATCAGCCCCAGCATTTT.

This clonotype was counted at least ten times. The V call is TRBV20-1, the J call TRBJ2-6; D is uncertain. The length of the CDR3 is 14 residues. V shed 7 bases and J shed 0 bases, with 10 bases lying between them. Germline CDR1 DFQATT, CDR2 SNEGSKA (reference sequence). The DNA of the CDR3 is TGCAGTGTACCCAACCCCTCTGGGGCCAACGTCCTGACTTTC. Its translation is CSVPNPSGANVLTF.

The V call is TRBV7-9, the J call TRBJ2-1; 10 bases match TRBD2. Trimming took 5 bases from V and 7 from J; bases not matched to a gene: 14. The germline V gene encodes CDR1 SEHNR and CDR2 FQNEAQ (reference sequence). The CDR3 has 17 residues. The CDR3 DNA sequence: TGTGCCAGCAGCCCCAGGCGGTTAGCGGGAGGTAGGAATGAGCAGTTCTTC. Protein product: CASSPRRLAGGRNEQFF.

This clonotype ranks as medium-sized. The chain carries TRBV20-1 and TRBJ2-7; 14 nucleotides align to TRBD2. Looked up from germline, CDR1 is DFQATT and CDR2 is SNEGSKA (reference sequence). The junction had 11 bases not matched to a gene; V was cut back by 1 base and J by 9 bases. The CDR3 is 16 amino acids. The CDR3 bases are TGCAGTGCTAGAGGGGCGGGACTAGCGGGAGTCTTTTGGCAGTACTTC. Translating it yields CSARGAGLAGVFWQYF.

This clonotype was observed many times. V is TRBV20-1 and J is TRBJ1-5, with 9 nucleotides matching TRBD1. In germline, CDR1 is DFQATT, CDR2 SNEGSKA (reference sequence). Losses at the gene ends were 6 bases for V and 7 bases for J; bases not matched to a gene: 16. The CDR3 is 16 amino acids. This CDR3 is CSAPPGTGLSDQPQHF. In DNA form, the CDR3 reads TGCAGTGCCCCACCCGGGACAGGGCTGTCGGACCAGCCCCAGCATTTT.